Sequencing of this T cell receptor (beta chain) was carried out in a study of T cell clones after liver transplantation. In the study overall: Third-party-reactive TCRbeta sequences from pre-transplant mixed lymphocyte reactions served as antigen-independent comparators. Study-level findings and limits: Rather than being deleted, graft donor-reactive T cells may have moved into the graft.

Proliferating CFSE-low MLR cells were sequenced to define alloreactive TCRbeta sequences. Graft donor PBMCs, splenocytes, lymph-node cells, or third-party PBMCs stimulated pre-transplant recipient cells. Trimming removed 5 bases from V and 5 bases from J; junction bases left unmatched: 9. Germline values: CDR1 MNHNS, CDR2 SASEGT. This CDR3 contains 15 residues. Notes on this clone: Its matching antigen is unknown.

The table came from immunoSEQ multiplex PCR; TCRdb's copy has only in-frame clones and leaves some out. This table holds under 2,500 clones, roughly 31% found once. V gene TRBV6-1 combines with J gene TRBJ2-1, with 7 bases identical to TRBD2. Sequences were obtained from CD8+ T cells from cultured PBMCs. This TCR was recovered from a human patient who received a liver transplant. Some of the T cells might come from the graft donor. As DNA, the CDR3 is TGTGCCAGCAGTTTACTGACTAGCTGGGACAATGAGCAGTTCTTC. Translating it yields CASSLLTSWDNEQFF.